This TCR beta chain was recovered during a study of T cell clonotyping in hematopoietic cell transplantation. Study results and limitations: Broader posttransplant TCR repertoire diversity was predicted by graft donor and pretransplant recipient Inverse Simpson Index values. Few recipient clonotypes overlapped donors; over 95% were de novo at given depth. Pathologically expanded recipient clonotypes increased progressively from day 30 to day 180 as diversity fell.

A note on this clone: Its antigen is not known.

TCRdb's table, derived via immunoSEQ multiplex PCR, lists solely in-frame clones and lacks some. The repertoire consists of about 4,600 clones, with 65% to 80% occurring once and the leading ten covering roughly 30%. Germline V gene sequence: CDR1 MNHNS, CDR2 SASEGT. Deletions cut 0 bases from V and 4 bases from J, with 9 bases between. CDR3 length: 14 amino acids. The starting material was peripheral blood mononuclear cells, obtained 100 days after allogeneic stem cell transplant. The source is a female patient in her fifties or sixties who had an allogeneic stem cell transplant from an unrelated donor, so the T cells may come from the graft donor. Some clones in this sample may be carry-over from other donors' samples. The chain uses TRBV6-1 and TRBJ1-2; maybe TRBD1 (6 bases). DNA of the CDR3: TGTGCCAGCAGTGAAGCCGGGACAATCTATGGCTACACCTTC. Its protein product is CASSEAGTIYGYTF.